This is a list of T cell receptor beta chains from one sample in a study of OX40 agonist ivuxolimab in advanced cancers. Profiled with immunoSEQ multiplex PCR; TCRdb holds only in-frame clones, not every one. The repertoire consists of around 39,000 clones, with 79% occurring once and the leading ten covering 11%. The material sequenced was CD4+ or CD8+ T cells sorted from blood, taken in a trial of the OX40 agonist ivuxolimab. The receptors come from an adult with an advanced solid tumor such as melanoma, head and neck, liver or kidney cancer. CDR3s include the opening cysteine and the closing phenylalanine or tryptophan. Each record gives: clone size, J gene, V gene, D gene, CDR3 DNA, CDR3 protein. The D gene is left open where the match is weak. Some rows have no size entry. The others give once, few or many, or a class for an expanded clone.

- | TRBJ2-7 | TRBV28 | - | TGTGCCAGCAGCCCCGGGGGCACTTACGAGCAGTACTTC | CASSPGGTYEQYF
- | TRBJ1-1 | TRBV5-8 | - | TGTGCCAGCAGCTTGGCAGGGGCGGCTAACACTGAAGCTTTCTTT | CASSLAGAANTEAFF
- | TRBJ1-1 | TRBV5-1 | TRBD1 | TGCGCCAGCAGCCCAAGACAGGGTTTAAGGAATACTGAAGCTTTCTTT | CASSPRQGLRNTEAFF
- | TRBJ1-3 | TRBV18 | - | TGTGCCAGCTCACCACTAGACATGGCTGGAAACACCATATATTTT | CASSPLDMAGNTIYF
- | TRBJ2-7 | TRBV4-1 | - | TGCGCCAGCAGCCGACCAGGCCTTTTCTACGAGCAGTACTTC | CASSRPGLFYEQYF
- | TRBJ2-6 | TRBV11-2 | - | TGTGCCAGCGGCCTTGGGACATCCCCCAACGTCCTGACTTTC | CASGLGTSPNVLTF
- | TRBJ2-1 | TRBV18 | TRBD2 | TGTGCCAGCTCACTTCCGGGACTAGCGGTTTTCTACAATGAGCAGTTCTTC | CASSLPGLAVFYNEQFF
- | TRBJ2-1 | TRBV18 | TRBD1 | TGTGCCAGCTCCCAGGGACAGGGGAGCTTCTGGGAGCAGTTCTTC | CASSQGQGSFWEQFF
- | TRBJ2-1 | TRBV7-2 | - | TGTGCCAGCAGCTTGGGATGGCGGGGGCCCTACAATGAGCAGTTCTTC | CASSLGWRGPYNEQFF
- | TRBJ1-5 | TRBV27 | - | TGTGCCAGCAGTTTATTGGGGCAGCCCCAGCATTTT | CASSLLGQPQHF
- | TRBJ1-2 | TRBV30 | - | TGTGCCTGGATTGGAGACGGGGCCGAATTGGAGGGCTACACCTTC | CAWIGDGAELEGYTF
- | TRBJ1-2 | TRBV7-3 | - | TGTGCCGCGAGCTCAGGGGCCTCGATCTATGGCTACACCTTC | CAASSGASIYGYTF
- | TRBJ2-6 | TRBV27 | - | TGTGCCAGCAGTTTATCTTTCTCTGGGGCCAACGTCCTGACTTTC | CASSLSFSGANVLTF
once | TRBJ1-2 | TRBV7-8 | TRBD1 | TGTGCCAGCAGCTCACGGACAGGGAACTATGGCTACACCTTC | CASSSRTGNYGYTF
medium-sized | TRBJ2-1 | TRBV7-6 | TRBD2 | TGTGCCAGCAGCTCCCTCGGTGCGGGGGGAAGGGAGCAGTTCTTC | CASSSLGAGGREQFF
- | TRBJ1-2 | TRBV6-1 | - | TGTGCCAGCAGGGACCCCTCCTATGGCTACACCTTC | CASRDPSYGYTF
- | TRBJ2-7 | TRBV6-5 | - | TGTGCCAGCAGTCCGAACTTCCACGAGCAGTACTTC | CASSPNFHEQYF
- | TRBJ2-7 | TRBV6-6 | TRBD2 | TGTGCCAGCAGACGCCCCGGGACTAGCGGGGTGGAGCAGTACTTC | CASRRPGTSGVEQYF
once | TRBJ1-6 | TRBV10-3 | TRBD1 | TGTGCCATCAGTGCTAGTACAGGGGGCAATTCACCCCTCCACTTT | CAISASTGGNSPLHF
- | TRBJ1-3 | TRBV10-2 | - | TGCGCCAGCAGTGATCCCCGAAACACCATATATTTT | CASSDPRNTIYF
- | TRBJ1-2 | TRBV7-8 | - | TGTGCCAGCAGCTTAGAATTCTACGGTGAAACTAACTATGGCTACACCTTC | CASSLEFYGETNYGYTF
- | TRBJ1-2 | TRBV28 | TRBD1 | TGTGCCAGCAGTTCCCTTGGGACAGGGAGCTATGGCTACACCTTC | CASSSLGTGSYGYTF
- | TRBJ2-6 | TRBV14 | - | TGTGCCAGCAGCCAAGGCAGCTCTGGGGCCAACGTCCTGACTTTC | CASSQGSSGANVLTF
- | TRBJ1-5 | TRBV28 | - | TGTGCCAGCAGCCCGGGGCAGAACCATCAGCCCCAGCATTTT | CASSPGQNHQPQHF
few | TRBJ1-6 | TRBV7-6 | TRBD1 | TGTGCCAGCAGCGCGGGACAGGGGGCGGATTCACCCCTCCACTTT | CASSAGQGADSPLHF